The clone carrying this TCR beta chain has just one count. In the original processing: The authors estimated nucleated cell counts from reference gene primer amplification. Sequencing was performed with immunoSEQ multiplex PCR; in TCRdb, only in-frame clones are kept and a portion is missing. D and trimming come from the DNA, and the V and J calls and clone size come from that table. The repertoire holds around 500,000 clones, with approximately 85% as singletons. This sample is drawn from a study of blood T cell repertoires in COVID-19. For the study at large: Samples taken during acute and convalescent COVID-19 were collected in the United States, Italy and Spain. From T cells, B-cell-depleted T cells, or PBMCs came the material, which was cDNA or gDNA.

Unmatched junction bases numbered 5, after V lost 5 bases and J lost 0 bases. Germline-derived CDR1 and CDR2 are MDHEN and SYDVKM. The length of the CDR3 is 16 residues. The sequenced sample consisted of peripheral blood. The source of this sequence is a human donor in a cohort sampled during active COVID-19. The chain employs TRBV28 and TRBJ2-4; 9 positions match TRBD1. CDR3 sequence (DNA): TGTGCCAGCAGTATGACAGGGGGATTAGCCAAAAACATTCAGTACTTC. This encodes CASSMTGGLAKNIQYF.